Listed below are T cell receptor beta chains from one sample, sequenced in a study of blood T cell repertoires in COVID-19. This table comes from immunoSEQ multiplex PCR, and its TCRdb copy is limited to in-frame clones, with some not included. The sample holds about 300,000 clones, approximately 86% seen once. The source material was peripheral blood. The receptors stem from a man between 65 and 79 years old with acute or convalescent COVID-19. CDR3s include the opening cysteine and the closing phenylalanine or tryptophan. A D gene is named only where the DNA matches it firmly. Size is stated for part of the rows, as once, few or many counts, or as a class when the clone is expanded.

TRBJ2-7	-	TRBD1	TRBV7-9	TGTGCCAGCAGTTCCGGACAGGGCTCCTACGAGCAGTACTTC	CASSSGQGSYEQYF
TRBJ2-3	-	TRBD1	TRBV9	TGTGCCAGCAGCCTCCGGACAGGGTCCACAGATACGCAGTATTTT	CASSLRTGSTDTQYF
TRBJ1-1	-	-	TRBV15	TGTGCCACCAGCAGAGGGGGCACAGGGAACACTGAAGCTTTCTTT	CATSRGGTGNTEAFF
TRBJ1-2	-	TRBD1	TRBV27	TGTGCCAGCAGCCCTGACAGGGGCTATGGCTACACCTTC	CASSPDRGYGYTF
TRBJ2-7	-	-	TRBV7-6	TGTGCCAGCAGCTTGGCCATCTCCTACGAGCAGTACTTC	CASSLAISYEQYF
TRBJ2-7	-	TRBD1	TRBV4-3	TGCGCCAGCAGCCAAAATACAGGGGGTCACGAGCAGTACTTC	CASSQNTGGHEQYF
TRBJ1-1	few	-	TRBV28	TGTGCCAGCAGCAACTGGTTCGAGAACACTGAAGCTTTCTTT	CASSNWFENTEAFF
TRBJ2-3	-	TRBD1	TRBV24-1	TGTGCCACCAGTGAGAAGGGACAGGGGAGGGGAGTTACGCAGTATTTT	CATSEKGQGRGVTQYF
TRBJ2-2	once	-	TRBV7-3	TGTGCCAGCAGCTTGGGGGGAGGAACCGGGGAGCTGTTTTTT	CASSLGGGTGELFF
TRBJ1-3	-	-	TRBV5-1	TGCGCCAGCAGCTCGGGAATTGTACGGCCGGACACCATATATTTT	CASSSGIVRPDTIYF
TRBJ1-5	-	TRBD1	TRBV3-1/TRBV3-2	TGTGCCAGCAGTGGGACAGGTAATCAGCCCCAGCATTTT	CASSGTGNQPQHF
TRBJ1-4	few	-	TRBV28	TGTGCCAGCAGTTTTATCCCCAGCGGGGCTAATGAAAAACTGTTTTTT	CASSFIPSGANEKLFF
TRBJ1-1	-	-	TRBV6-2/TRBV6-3	TGTGCCAGCAGTTACCGAACTACAGGGACTGAAGCTTTCTTT	CASSYRTTGTEAFF
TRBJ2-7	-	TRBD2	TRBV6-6	TGTGCCAGCAGCTACGGAAAGCGGGGTCTTTCCTACGAGCAGTACTTC	CASSYGKRGLSYEQYF
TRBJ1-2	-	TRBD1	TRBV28	TGTGCCAGCAGTACTCCCCCCCGACAGGGCGTCTATGGCTACACCTTC	CASSTPPRQGVYGYTF
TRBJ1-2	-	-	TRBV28	TGTGCCAGCAGTTCTGACAACGCCCTGGACTATGGCTACACCTTC	CASSSDNALDYGYTF
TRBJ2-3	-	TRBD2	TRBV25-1	TGTGCCAGCAGGTTTAGTCGGGGGGGCGATACGCAGTATTTT	CASRFSRGGDTQYF
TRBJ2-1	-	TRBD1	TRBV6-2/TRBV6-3	TGTGCCAGCAGCATCGACAGGGGGCTGTACAATGAGCAGTTCTTC	CASSIDRGLYNEQFF
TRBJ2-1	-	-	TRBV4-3	TGCGCCAGCAGCCAAGATCCAACCCTGACTGAAACTTATTCCTACAATGAGCAGTTCTTC	CASSQDPTLTETYSYNEQFF
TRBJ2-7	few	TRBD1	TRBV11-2	TGTGCCAGCAGCCCCGGACAGGGGGGTTACGAGCAGTACTTC	CASSPGQGGYEQYF
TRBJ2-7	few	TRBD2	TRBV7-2	TGTGCCAGCAGCTCCGTAGAAAGACTAGCGGGAGTTCGAATCGCCGAGCAGTACTTC	CASSSVERLAGVRIAEQYF
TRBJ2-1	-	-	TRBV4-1	TGCGCCAGCAGCTCTACGTACAGGGCAGGGTCCTACAATGAGCAGTTCTTC	CASSSTYRAGSYNEQFF